These 8 T cell receptor beta chains originate from one sample sequenced in a study of TIL therapy for anti-PD-1-resistant metastatic lung cancer. This was the immunoSEQ v3 assay. Here immunoSEQ multiplex PCR was the method, and the copy in TCRdb shows in-frame clones only, minus some. This table has around 26,000 clones, approximately 63% appearing once. Regarding time point: pre-treatment sample, taken before nivolumab and TIL therapy. The tumor samples were excised metastases, mostly pleural nodules or supraclavicular lymph nodes. The sequenced sample was tumor tissue, obtained at baseline. These receptors all come from a woman between 25 and 80 years old with non-small cell lung cancer.

This clone was detected only a few times. The V and J genes are TRBV7-6 and TRBJ2-7; D perhaps matches TRBD2 (5 bases). The CDR3 has 15 amino acids. Germline V gives CDR1 SGHVS, CDR2 FNYEAQ. V was pared by 6 bases and J by 0 bases, with 15 bases between. CDR3 amino acids: CASRPDLGSSYEQYF. CDR3 sequence (DNA): TGTGCCAGCAGGCCCGACCTGGGGAGCTCCTACGAGCAGTACTTC.

The rearrangement links TRBV10-3 to TRBJ2-7, with 7 bases matching TRBD2. The CDR3 is made up of 13 amino acids. Germline-derived CDR1 and CDR2 are ENHRY and SYGVKD. V lost 8 bases to trimming and J lost 1 base; unmatched junction nucleotides: 5. The CDR3 sequence: CAIRASGSYEQYF. CDR3 nucleotide sequence: TGTGCCATCCGAGCTAGCGGATCCTACGAGCAGTACTTC.

This clone was counted a few times. The gene calls are TRBV5-5 and TRBJ2-7, with a weak D call TRBD2 (7 bases). The CDR3 sequence is 16 residues long. Germline V gives CDR1 SGHKS, CDR2 YYEKEE (reference sequence). V was trimmed by 0 bases and J by 9 bases, leaving 22 bases between them. CDR3 in amino acids: CASSLAPLGGEGVQYF. DNA for the CDR3: TGTGCCAGCAGCTTGGCCCCGTTAGGCGGGGAGGGGGTGCAGTACTTC.

The chain employs TRBV2 and TRBJ2-1; no firm D call. The CDR3 is 12 residues long. Trimming cost V 4 bases and J 7 bases, with 8 bases left between them. CDR1 is SNHLY and CDR2 is FYNNEI in the germline V gene. CDR3 region: CASSALVNEQFF. CDR3 DNA sequence: TGTGCCAGCAGTGCCTTAGTAAATGAGCAGTTCTTC.

Relative to its sample, this clone is medium-sized. V and J are TRBV21-1 and TRBJ1-2. TRBV21-1 is recorded as a pseudogene. The CDR3 extends over 19 amino acids. As DNA, the CDR3 is TGTGCCAGCAGCAAAGCCCCATATCGCAGCCGAAACCCTAACTATGGCTACACCTTC. Protein: CASSKAPYRSRNPNYGYTF.

The CDR3 DNA is TGTGCCAGCAGCTTGGACAGGGTCCCTTGGGAGCAGTACTTC. It is translated as CASSLDRVPWEQYF. The chain employs TRBV5-5 and TRBJ2-7; maybe TRBD1 (6 bases). This CDR3 is built from 14 residues. Trimming cost V 0 bases and J 7 bases, with 14 bases left between them. Germline V gene sequence: CDR1 SGHKS, CDR2 YYEKEE (reference sequence).

The chain recombines TRBV6-1 with TRBJ2-6; D remains unclear. This CDR3 is 11 amino acids long. Looked up from germline, CDR1 is MNHNS and CDR2 is SASEGT. The V gene lost 2 bases and the J gene lost 10 bases, with 3 bases spanning the gap. The CDR3 loop is CASSERNVLTF. The CDR3 DNA reads TGTGCCAGCAGTGAAAGAAACGTCCTGACTTTC.

The chain couples TRBV28 to TRBJ2-7; the D call may be TRBD1 or TRBD2 (5 bases each). The germline gives CDR1 MDHEN, CDR2 SYDVKM. V was clipped by 2 bases and J by 3 bases, with 17 bases between them. The CDR3 is 16 residues long. The CDR3 DNA follows: TGTGCCAGCAGTTTAGAGCTAGGGGTCGGGAACTACGAGCAGTACTTC. Translated: CASSLELGVGNYEQYF.